This T cell receptor beta chain was recovered during a study of OX40 agonist ivuxolimab in advanced cancers. Study-level information: Patients enrolled in dose escalation were diagnosed with hepatocellular carcinoma, melanoma, renal cell or head and neck cancer.

As for this clone: No antigen is known for it.

V lost 4 bases and J lost 2, with 9 bases in between. Germline lookup yields CDR1 LNHDA and CDR2 SQIVND (reference sequence). CDR3 length equals 14 residues. Study findings and constraints: There was clonal expansion of CD4+ and CD8+ blood T cells by week 6 at 0.1 to 3.0 mg/kg. Antigen specificity was not determined for the expanded peripheral T cells. Partial responders treated at 0.1-3.0 mg/kg exhibited clonal expansion among the lowest measured.

The repertoire was sequenced with immunoSEQ multiplex PCR; TCRdb's copy has only in-frame clones and lacks some. The sample consists of around 80,000 clones, around 90% of them appearing once. This rearrangement joins TRBV19 to TRBJ1-5, with no clear D. This sequence originates from an adult with an advanced solid tumor such as melanoma, head and neck, liver or kidney cancer. Sequencing was performed on CD4+ or CD8+ T cells sorted from blood, taken in a trial of the OX40 agonist ivuxolimab. CDR3 nucleotides: TGTGCCAGTAGTAGACAAAAAGGCAATCAGCCCCAGCATTTT. Translating gives CASSRQKGNQPQHF.